This T cell receptor beta chain was documented in a study of blood T cells in healthy people across ages. Regarding the study as a whole: The donors' CMV status was not determined, possibly confounding changes in expanded clonotypes.

Trimming at V came to 5 bases and at J to 1 base, leaving 5 bases not matched to a gene. CDR3 length: 14 residues. The germline CDR1 and CDR2 sequences are MNHEY and SVGEGT. Through a sample-barcoded 5' primer and a J-beta primer mix, a second PCR was run for 7 to 11 cycles. TCRdb used MiXCR to reprocess the 5' RACE reads, holding one entry per CDR3 protein. Found here are 650,000 to 800,000 distinct CDR3 sequences, more than 40% of them singletons; the top ten hold about a fifth. Only a few counts were recorded for this clonotype. What it binds is not known. The receptor was derived from a man aged 55 to 69 in good health. Sequencing input: blood. This chain joins TRBV6-2 or TRBV6-3 and TRBJ2-7; 7 nucleotides align to TRBD1. Here the CDR3 reads CASSDGTASYEQYF. The CDR3 bases are TGTGCCAGCAGTGATGGGACAGCTTCCTACGAGCAGTACTTC.